The present entry profiles one T cell receptor beta chain with its context. The sample originates from a study of CD8 T cells in Susac syndrome. Reverse transcription of roughly 0.45 to 1 ug RNA was performed with random hexamers. TCR beta CDR3 was amplified by immunoSEQ multiplex PCR. This amplification extended across 54 Vbeta and 13 Jbeta segments. TCRdb recomputed calls from the immunoSEQ multiplex PCR reads with MiXCR, one row per CDR3 protein. The sample holds approximately 120,000 distinct CDR3 sequences; around 91% are singletons and the top ten take around 0.24%. V shed 2 bases and J shed 2 bases, with 10 bases lying between them. The CDR3 length is 14 residues. CDR1 and CDR2 (germline): MNHEY, SVGAGI. The sequenced target, TCR beta, came from blood CD8+ and CD4+ T cells.

Sample: CD8+ T cells from PBMCs. This TCR came from a human donor with multiple sclerosis. This chain links TRBV6-5 with TRBJ2-7; D might be TRBD2 (5 bases). CDR3 residues: CASSYEGTTYEQYF. The CDR3 bases are TGTGCCAGCAGTTACGAGGGAACCACCTACGAGCAGTACTTC.